The 5 T cell receptor beta chains presented below share a single source sample, sequenced in a study of blood T cell repertoires in COVID-19. Here immunoSEQ multiplex PCR was the method, and the copy in TCRdb shows in-frame clones only, minus some. In the table there are about 270,000 clones, around 88% of which are singletons. The material sequenced was PBMCs or T cells enriched from blood (not recorded which). The receptors were gathered from a woman in her thirties or forties with acute COVID-19.

The CDR3 nucleotides read TGTGCCAGCAGCCCACGGGCTAGCGGGAGTGGTGAGCAGTTCTTC. Protein: CASSPRASGSGEQFF. V gene TRBV9 combines with J gene TRBJ2-1; 10 bases line up with TRBD2. The CDR3 has 15 amino acids. The trim removed 4 bases at V and 9 bases at J, leaving 10 bases unmatched. The V gene's germline CDR1 is SGDLS and CDR2 YYNGEE.

The V and J genes are TRBV5-1 and TRBJ2-5, with 8 bases that match TRBD2. The V gene's germline CDR1 is SGHRS and CDR2 YFSETQ. CDR3 length: 15 amino acids. J was trimmed by 2 bases and V by 4 bases; bases with no gene match: 7. CDR3 amino acids: CASSASGTRQETQYF. The CDR3 DNA sequence: TGCGCCAGCAGCGCCTCCGGGACTAGGCAAGAGACCCAGTACTTC.

The chain is built from TRBV28 and TRBJ1-4; the D is unclear. This CDR3 contains 13 residues. The ends were cut back, 2 bases at V and 7 bases at J, with 8 bases in the middle. Per germline, CDR1 MDHEN and CDR2 SYDVKM. CDR3 nucleotide sequence: TGTGCCAGCAGTTTAGGCCACCCTGAAAAACTGTTTTTT. The encoded protein is CASSLGHPEKLFF. The entire variable domain, with the rest obtained from reference TRBV28 and TRBJ1-4, is as follows: DVKVTQSSRYLVKRTGEKVFLECVQDMDHENMFWYRQDPGLGLRLIYFSYDVKMKEKGDIPEGYSVSREKKERFSLILESASTNQTSMYLCASSLGHPEKLFFGSGTQLSVL.

This chain connects TRBV7-3 to TRBJ2-1; TRBD2 agrees at 11 bases. This CDR3 region has 15 residues. Germline V gives CDR1 SGHTA, CDR2 FQGTGA. Losses at the gene ends were 4 bases for V and 5 bases for J; bases not matched to a gene: 4. CDR3 region: CASSSRLAGHNEQFF. As DNA, the CDR3 is TGTGCCAGCAGCTCCAGACTAGCGGGGCACAATGAGCAGTTCTTC.

The chain is built from TRBV7-6 and TRBJ1-2; possible D gene TRBD1, 6 bases. The CDR3 is 13 residues long. Between the trimmed V and J ends, which lost 5 bases and 8 bases, there was a span of 15 bases. Germline V CDR1 and CDR2: SGHVS, FNYEAQ. This chain's CDR3 is CASSIDRMGGYTF. The CDR3 nucleotides are TGTGCCAGCAGCATAGACAGGATGGGCGGCTACACCTTC.